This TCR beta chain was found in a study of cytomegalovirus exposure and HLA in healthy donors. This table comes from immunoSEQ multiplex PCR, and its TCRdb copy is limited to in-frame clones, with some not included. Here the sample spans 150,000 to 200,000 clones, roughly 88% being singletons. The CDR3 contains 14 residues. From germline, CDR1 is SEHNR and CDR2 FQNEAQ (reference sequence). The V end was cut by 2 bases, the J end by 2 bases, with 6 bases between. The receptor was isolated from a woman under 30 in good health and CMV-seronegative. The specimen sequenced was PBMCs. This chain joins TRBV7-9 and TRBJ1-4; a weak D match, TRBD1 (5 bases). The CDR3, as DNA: TGTGCCAGCAGCTTACGGGGGACTAATGAAAAACTGTTTTTT. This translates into CASSLRGTNEKLFF.